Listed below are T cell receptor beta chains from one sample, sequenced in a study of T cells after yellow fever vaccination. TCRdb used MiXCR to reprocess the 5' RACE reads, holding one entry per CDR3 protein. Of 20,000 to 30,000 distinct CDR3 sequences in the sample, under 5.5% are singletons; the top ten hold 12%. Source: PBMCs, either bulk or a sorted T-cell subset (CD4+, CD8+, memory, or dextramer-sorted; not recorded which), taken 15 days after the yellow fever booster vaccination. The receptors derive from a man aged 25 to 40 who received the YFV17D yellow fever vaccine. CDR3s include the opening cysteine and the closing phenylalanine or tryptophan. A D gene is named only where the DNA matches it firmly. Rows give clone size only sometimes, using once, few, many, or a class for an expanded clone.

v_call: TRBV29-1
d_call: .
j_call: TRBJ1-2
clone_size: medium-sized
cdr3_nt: TGCAGCGTTGAAAGAGACCTCCGAAACTATGGCTACACCTTC
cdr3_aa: CSVERDLRNYGYTF

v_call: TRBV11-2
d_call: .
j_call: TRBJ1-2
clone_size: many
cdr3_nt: TGTGCCAGCAGCCCCCTGGTTCGGGGCTACACCTTC
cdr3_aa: CASSPLVRGYTF

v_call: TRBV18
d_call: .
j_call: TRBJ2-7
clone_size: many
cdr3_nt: TGTGCCAGCTCACCACCAATGAGCGAGCAGTACTTC
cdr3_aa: CASSPPMSEQYF

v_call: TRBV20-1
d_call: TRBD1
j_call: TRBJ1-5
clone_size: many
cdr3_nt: TGCAGTGCCGGCCCAACAGGGGTTCAGCCCCAGCATTTT
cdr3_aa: CSAGPTGVQPQHF

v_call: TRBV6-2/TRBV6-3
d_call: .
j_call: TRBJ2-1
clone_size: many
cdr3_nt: TGTGCCAGCAGTAGAGGGGTTAGCGGCCTCGATGAGCAGTTCTTC
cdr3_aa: CASSRGVSGLDEQFF

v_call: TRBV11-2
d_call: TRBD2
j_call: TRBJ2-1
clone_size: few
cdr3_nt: TGTGCCAGCAGCTTAGGTCCCAGCGGGAGAACCCAAGAGCAGTTCTTC
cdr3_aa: CASSLGPSGRTQEQFF

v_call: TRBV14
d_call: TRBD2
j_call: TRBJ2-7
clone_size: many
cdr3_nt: TGTGCCAGCAGCCAAGATTGGGCGGGAGACGAGCAGTACTTC
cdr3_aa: CASSQDWAGDEQYF

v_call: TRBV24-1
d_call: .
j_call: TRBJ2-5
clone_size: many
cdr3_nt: TGTGCCACCACTCGCGCACCGGACAGGGAGGGAGAGACCCAGTACTTC
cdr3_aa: CATTRAPDREGETQYF

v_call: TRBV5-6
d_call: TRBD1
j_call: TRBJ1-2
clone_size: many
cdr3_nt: TGTGCCAGCAGCCAGGGACAGGAAGATGGCTACACCTTC
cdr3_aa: CASSQGQEDGYTF

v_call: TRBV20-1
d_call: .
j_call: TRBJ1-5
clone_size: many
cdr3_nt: TGCAGTGCTACTGACCGGGGGGCGGATCAGCCCCAGCATTTT
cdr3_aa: CSATDRGADQPQHF

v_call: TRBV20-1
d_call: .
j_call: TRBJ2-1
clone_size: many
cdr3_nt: TGCAGTGCTAGGGGCTGGAGGAGCTCCTACAATGAGCAGTTCTTC
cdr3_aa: CSARGWRSSYNEQFF

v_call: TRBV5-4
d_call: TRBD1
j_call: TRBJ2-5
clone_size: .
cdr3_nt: TGTGCCAGCAGCTCCGGACAGGCGGAGACCCAGTACTTC
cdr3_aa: CASSSGQAETQYF

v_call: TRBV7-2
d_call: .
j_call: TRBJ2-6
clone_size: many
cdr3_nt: TGTGCCAGCAGCTTAGACAGCTCTGGGGCCAACGTCCTGACTTTC
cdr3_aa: CASSLDSSGANVLTF

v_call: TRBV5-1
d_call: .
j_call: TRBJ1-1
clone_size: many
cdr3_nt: TGCGCCAGCAGCTTTTTAGGGACGGGCGGGGACACTGAAGCTTTCTTT
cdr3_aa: CASSFLGTGGDTEAFF